Listed below are T cell receptor beta chains from one sample, sequenced in a study of blood T cell repertoires in COVID-19. The repertoire was sequenced with immunoSEQ multiplex PCR; TCRdb's copy has only in-frame clones and lacks some. The sample lists about 49,000 clones; about 85% were seen once. The sequenced sample consisted of peripheral blood. The receptors here all came from a human donor in a cohort sampled during active COVID-19. Each CDR3 is given with its conserved first and last residue. The order of the fields is D gene, clone size, J gene, V gene, CDR3 DNA, CDR3 protein. The D gene is left open where the match is weak. Expanded clones are given a class, and other clones once, few, many or no size at all.

d_call: TRBD1; clone_size: -; j_call: TRBJ1-5; v_call: TRBV18; cdr3_nt: TGTGCCAGCTCACCGGCCGGGACAGGCCTTAATCAGCCCCAGCATTTT; cdr3_aa: CASSPAGTGLNQPQHF
d_call: -; clone_size: -; j_call: TRBJ2-2; v_call: TRBV5-4; cdr3_nt: TGTGCCAGCAGCCTACGGGGTTGGAACACCGGGGAGCTGTTTTTT; cdr3_aa: CASSLRGWNTGELFF
d_call: TRBD1; clone_size: -; j_call: TRBJ1-5; v_call: TRBV27; cdr3_nt: TGTGCCAGCAGTTTATTGGGACAGGGAAGCAATCAGCCCCAGCATTTT; cdr3_aa: CASSLLGQGSNQPQHF
d_call: -; clone_size: -; j_call: TRBJ1-6; v_call: TRBV3-1/TRBV3-2; cdr3_nt: TGTGCCAGCAGCCAAGAAAGAGGGGGAGAGTATAATTCACCCCTCCACTTT; cdr3_aa: CASSQERGGEYNSPLHF
d_call: -; clone_size: -; j_call: TRBJ2-1; v_call: TRBV3-1/TRBV3-2; cdr3_nt: TGTGCCAGCGGCCGCGGGGATGAGCAGTTCTTC; cdr3_aa: CASGRGDEQFF
d_call: TRBD2; clone_size: -; j_call: TRBJ2-7; v_call: TRBV11-2; cdr3_nt: TGTGCCAGCAGCTCCCTGACTAGCGGTAGGGACTACGAGCAGTACTTC; cdr3_aa: CASSSLTSGRDYEQYF
d_call: TRBD2; clone_size: once; j_call: TRBJ2-7; v_call: TRBV2; cdr3_nt: TGTGCCAGCAGATCCTGGCGGGGGGACTCCTACGAGCAGTACTTC; cdr3_aa: CASRSWRGDSYEQYF
d_call: TRBD2; clone_size: -; j_call: TRBJ2-3; v_call: TRBV19; cdr3_nt: TGTGCCAGTAGTAGTTGGACTAGCGGCGATACGCAGTATTTT; cdr3_aa: CASSSWTSGDTQYF
d_call: -; clone_size: -; j_call: TRBJ1-1; v_call: TRBV7-2; cdr3_nt: TGTGCCAGCAGCACCCGGGGGGGGAACACTGAAGCTTTCTTT; cdr3_aa: CASSTRGGNTEAFF
d_call: TRBD1; clone_size: -; j_call: TRBJ1-2; v_call: TRBV28; cdr3_nt: TGTGCCAGCAGACCCCGGTTGGACAGGGTCTATGGCTACACCTTC; cdr3_aa: CASRPRLDRVYGYTF
d_call: -; clone_size: -; j_call: TRBJ2-7; v_call: TRBV5-1; cdr3_nt: TGCGCCAGCAGCTTGGGGCCCGGAGACTCAAACGAGCAGTACTTC; cdr3_aa: CASSLGPGDSNEQYF
d_call: -; clone_size: -; j_call: TRBJ2-2; v_call: TRBV5-1; cdr3_nt: TGCGCCAGCAGCTTGGATACAGGGTCCGGGGAGCTGTTTTTT; cdr3_aa: CASSLDTGSGELFF
d_call: TRBD1; clone_size: -; j_call: TRBJ2-1; v_call: TRBV7-3; cdr3_nt: TGTGCCAGCAGCCCGACAGGGTACTACAATGAGCAGTTCTTC; cdr3_aa: CASSPTGYYNEQFF
d_call: TRBD1; clone_size: -; j_call: TRBJ1-6; v_call: TRBV5-1; cdr3_nt: TGCGCCAGCAGCATGGGGGACAGGTCAAATTCACCCCTCCACTTT; cdr3_aa: CASSMGDRSNSPLHF
d_call: TRBD1; clone_size: -; j_call: TRBJ1-1; v_call: TRBV6-1; cdr3_nt: TGTGCCAGCAGTGAGATGACAGGGTTGAACACTGAAGCTTTCTTT; cdr3_aa: CASSEMTGLNTEAFF
d_call: TRBD1; clone_size: -; j_call: TRBJ1-2; v_call: TRBV2; cdr3_nt: TGTGCCAGCAGTTGGGACAGCCCCTATGGCTACACCTTC; cdr3_aa: CASSWDSPYGYTF
d_call: -; clone_size: -; j_call: TRBJ2-5; v_call: TRBV10-2; cdr3_nt: TGCGCCAGCAGTGATACCGGGAGACAGGAGACCCAGTACTTC; cdr3_aa: CASSDTGRQETQYF
d_call: -; clone_size: -; j_call: TRBJ2-1; v_call: TRBV18; cdr3_nt: TGTGCCAGCTCACCATTCCGGAGCTCCTACAATGAGCAGTTCTTC; cdr3_aa: CASSPFRSSYNEQFF
d_call: -; clone_size: -; j_call: TRBJ1-3; v_call: TRBV6-5; cdr3_nt: TGTGCCAGCAAAGCAGGGGCTGGAAACACCATATATTTT; cdr3_aa: CASKAGAGNTIYF
d_call: TRBD1; clone_size: -; j_call: TRBJ1-4; v_call: TRBV6-1; cdr3_nt: TGTGCCAGCAGTGAAGGACAGGGTATTCTTGAAAAACTGTTTTTT; cdr3_aa: CASSEGQGILEKLFF
d_call: -; clone_size: -; j_call: TRBJ1-6; v_call: TRBV6-5; cdr3_nt: TGTGCCAGCATCTTCCGGGACACGGGGAATTCACCCCTCCACTTT; cdr3_aa: CASIFRDTGNSPLHF
d_call: -; clone_size: -; j_call: TRBJ2-5; v_call: TRBV5-1; cdr3_nt: TGCGCCAGCACCACGGCGGGAAAAGAGACCCAGTACTTC; cdr3_aa: CASTTAGKETQYF
d_call: -; clone_size: -; j_call: TRBJ2-6; v_call: TRBV18; cdr3_nt: TGTGCCAGCTCCATAGATGCTGGGGCCAACGTCCTGACTTTC; cdr3_aa: CASSIDAGANVLTF
d_call: -; clone_size: once; j_call: TRBJ1-2; v_call: TRBV6-5; cdr3_nt: TGTGCCAGCAGTTACTCCTCGCCAGGGTATGGCTACACCTTC; cdr3_aa: CASSYSSPGYGYTF
d_call: -; clone_size: -; j_call: TRBJ2-6; v_call: TRBV2; cdr3_nt: TGTGCCGGTGGGAGCAGGAACTCTGGGGCCAACGTCCTGACTTTC; cdr3_aa: CAGGSRNSGANVLTF
d_call: TRBD1; clone_size: -; j_call: TRBJ2-7; v_call: TRBV5-6; cdr3_nt: TGTGCCAGCAGCTTCTTGGGCCAGGGGGCGGAAGAGCAGTACTTC; cdr3_aa: CASSFLGQGAEEQYF
d_call: TRBD1; clone_size: -; j_call: TRBJ2-5; v_call: TRBV2; cdr3_nt: TGTGCCAGCAGTGTGGGACAGGGGTTTAAGACCCAGTACTTC; cdr3_aa: CASSVGQGFKTQYF
d_call: TRBD2; clone_size: -; j_call: TRBJ2-3; v_call: TRBV30; cdr3_nt: TGTGCCTACGGGGGGGCCACAGATACGCAGTATTTT; cdr3_aa: CAYGGATDTQYF
d_call: -; clone_size: -; j_call: TRBJ2-1; v_call: TRBV3-1/TRBV3-2; cdr3_nt: TGTGCCAGCAGCCCTTTCTTGGGGGCATCATACAATGAGCAGTTCTTC; cdr3_aa: CASSPFLGASYNEQFF
d_call: -; clone_size: few; j_call: TRBJ2-3; v_call: TRBV7-2; cdr3_nt: TGTGCCAGCAGCTCGTCAAGACAGGCGACTGGCACAGATACGCAGTATTTT; cdr3_aa: CASSSSRQATGTDTQYF
d_call: -; clone_size: -; j_call: TRBJ1-1; v_call: TRBV5-1; cdr3_nt: TGCGCCAGCAGCTCTATAACGGGGGGGACTGAAGCTTTCTTT; cdr3_aa: CASSSITGGTEAFF
d_call: TRBD1; clone_size: -; j_call: TRBJ1-6; v_call: TRBV11-2; cdr3_nt: TGTGCCAGCAGCACACGACAGGGGGCTAATTCACCCCTCCACTTT; cdr3_aa: CASSTRQGANSPLHF
d_call: TRBD1; clone_size: -; j_call: TRBJ1-3; v_call: TRBV19; cdr3_nt: TGTGCCAGTAGTATTCCGCCGACAGGGCGAGGAAACACCATATATTTT; cdr3_aa: CASSIPPTGRGNTIYF
d_call: TRBD1; clone_size: once; j_call: TRBJ2-5; v_call: TRBV7-8; cdr3_nt: TGTGCCAGCAGCCTGAGATCCGGGACAGGGTCAGAGACCCAGTACTTC; cdr3_aa: CASSLRSGTGSETQYF
d_call: -; clone_size: few; j_call: TRBJ1-5; v_call: TRBV19; cdr3_nt: TGTGCCACATGGGACACCCCCTATAGCAATCAGCCCCAGCATTTT; cdr3_aa: CATWDTPYSNQPQHF
d_call: -; clone_size: -; j_call: TRBJ1-5; v_call: TRBV6-5; cdr3_nt: TGTGCCAGCAGTCGGGGACACCATAGCAATCAGCCCCAGCATTTT; cdr3_aa: CASSRGHHSNQPQHF
d_call: -; clone_size: -; j_call: TRBJ2-7; v_call: TRBV28; cdr3_nt: TGTGCCAGCAGTTCCCACGGCTTGCGCGACTACTACGAGCAGTACTTC; cdr3_aa: CASSSHGLRDYYEQYF
d_call: -; clone_size: -; j_call: TRBJ2-4; v_call: TRBV2; cdr3_nt: TGTGCCAGCAGTTTCCATGTAGCCAAAAACATTCAGTACTTC; cdr3_aa: CASSFHVAKNIQYF
d_call: -; clone_size: once; j_call: TRBJ1-1; v_call: TRBV6-6; cdr3_nt: TGTGCCAGCAGTTCGACAGTAGCCGGTAACACTGAAGCTTTCTTT; cdr3_aa: CASSSTVAGNTEAFF
d_call: TRBD1; clone_size: -; j_call: TRBJ1-1; v_call: TRBV5-1; cdr3_nt: TGCGCCAGCAGCTTGGGACAGGGACCGAACACTGAAGCTTTCTTT; cdr3_aa: CASSLGQGPNTEAFF
d_call: -; clone_size: -; j_call: TRBJ2-3; v_call: TRBV6-2/TRBV6-3; cdr3_nt: TGTGCCAGCCGCCGACTAGAGGAAATCACAGATACGCAGTATTTT; cdr3_aa: CASRRLEEITDTQYF
d_call: -; clone_size: -; j_call: TRBJ2-4; v_call: TRBV6-6; cdr3_nt: TGTGCCAGCAGTTATGCGGATTTCAAAAACATTCAGTACTTC; cdr3_aa: CASSYADFKNIQYF
d_call: -; clone_size: once; j_call: TRBJ2-7; v_call: TRBV5-6; cdr3_nt: TGTGCCAGCAGCTTGGCCGGAGATCTCGAGCAGTACTTC; cdr3_aa: CASSLAGDLEQYF
d_call: -; clone_size: -; j_call: TRBJ1-2; v_call: TRBV6-1; cdr3_nt: TGTGCCAGCAGTGACGCGGGCTGGGGTGGCTACACCTTC; cdr3_aa: CASSDAGWGGYTF
d_call: TRBD1; clone_size: -; j_call: TRBJ1-3; v_call: TRBV7-2; cdr3_nt: TGTGCCAGCAGCAGCGGGACAGGGACTGGAAACACCATATATTTT; cdr3_aa: CASSSGTGTGNTIYF
d_call: -; clone_size: -; j_call: TRBJ2-5; v_call: TRBV9; cdr3_nt: TGTGCCAGCAGCTTCTCAACAGGTCTGGGTGGCCAAGAGACCCAGTACTTC; cdr3_aa: CASSFSTGLGGQETQYF
d_call: TRBD2; clone_size: few; j_call: TRBJ2-1; v_call: TRBV24-1; cdr3_nt: TGTGCCACCAGTGATCCGGGGACTAGCGGGAGGCGAGAAGAGCAGTTCTTC; cdr3_aa: CATSDPGTSGRREEQFF
d_call: TRBD1; clone_size: -; j_call: TRBJ1-5; v_call: TRBV19; cdr3_nt: TGTGCCACTAGACAGGGGGTCGCCTCAAATCAGCCCCAGCATTTT; cdr3_aa: CATRQGVASNQPQHF
d_call: TRBD2; clone_size: -; j_call: TRBJ2-7; v_call: TRBV6-5; cdr3_nt: TGTGCCAGCAGTTACGAAGCGGGACGGGGCGAGCAGTACTTC; cdr3_aa: CASSYEAGRGEQYF
d_call: TRBD1; clone_size: few; j_call: TRBJ1-5; v_call: TRBV2; cdr3_nt: TGTGCCAGCAAGAGAGGGACAGGGGGTTCTAGTGAGCCCCAGCATTTT; cdr3_aa: CASKRGTGGSSEPQHF
d_call: -; clone_size: -; j_call: TRBJ2-3; v_call: TRBV6-5; cdr3_nt: TGTGCCAGCAAGACCTGGGAGAAGTCAACGCAGTATTTT; cdr3_aa: CASKTWEKSTQYF
d_call: TRBD1; clone_size: -; j_call: TRBJ1-6; v_call: TRBV25-1; cdr3_nt: TGTGCCAGCAGTGAATTTACAGGGGGCAGGGATTCACCCCTCCACTTT; cdr3_aa: CASSEFTGGRDSPLHF
d_call: TRBD1; clone_size: once; j_call: TRBJ2-3; v_call: TRBV5-1; cdr3_nt: TGCGCCAGCAGCTTGGAAGGACAGGTCACAGATACGCAGTATTTT; cdr3_aa: CASSLEGQVTDTQYF